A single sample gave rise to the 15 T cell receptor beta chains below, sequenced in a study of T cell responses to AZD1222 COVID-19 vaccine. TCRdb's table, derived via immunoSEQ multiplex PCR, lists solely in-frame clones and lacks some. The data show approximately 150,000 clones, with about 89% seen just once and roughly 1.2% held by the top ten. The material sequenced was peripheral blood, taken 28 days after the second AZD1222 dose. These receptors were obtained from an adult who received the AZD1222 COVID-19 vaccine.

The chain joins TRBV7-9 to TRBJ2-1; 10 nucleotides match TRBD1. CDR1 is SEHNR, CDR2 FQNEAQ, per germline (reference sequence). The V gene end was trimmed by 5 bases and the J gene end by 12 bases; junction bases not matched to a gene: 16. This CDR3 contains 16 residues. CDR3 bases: TGTGCCAGCAGCCCAGAACCAGCCTATCGGACAGGGGGGCAGTTCTTC. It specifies CASSPEPAYRTGGQFF.

The CDR3 nucleotides are TGTGCCATCAGTGACCGGACAACTAACAATGAGCAGTTCTTC. Translation gives CAISDRTTNNEQFF. The chain combines TRBV10-3 with TRBJ2-1; D perhaps matches TRBD1 (5 bases). Germline values: CDR1 ENHRY, CDR2 SYGVKD. The CDR3 covers 14 residues. The ends were cut back, 3 bases at V and 5 bases at J, with 11 bases in the middle.

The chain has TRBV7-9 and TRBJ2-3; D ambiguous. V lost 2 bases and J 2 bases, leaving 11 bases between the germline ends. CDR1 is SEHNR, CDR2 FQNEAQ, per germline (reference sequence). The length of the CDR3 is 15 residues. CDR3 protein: CASSLREIFTDTQYF. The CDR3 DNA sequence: TGTGCCAGCAGCTTAAGAGAGATCTTCACAGATACGCAGTATTTT. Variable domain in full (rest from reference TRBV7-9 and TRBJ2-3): DTGVSQNPRHKITKRGQNVTFRCDPISEHNRLYWYRQTLGQGPEFLTYFQNEAQLEKSRLLSDRFSAERPKGSFSTLEIQRTEQGDSAMYLCASSLREIFTDTQYFGPGTRLTVL.

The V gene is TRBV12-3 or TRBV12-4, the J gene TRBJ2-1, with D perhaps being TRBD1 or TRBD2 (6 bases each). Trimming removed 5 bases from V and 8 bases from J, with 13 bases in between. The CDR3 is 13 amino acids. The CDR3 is CASSPRGGYEQFF. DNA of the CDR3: TGTGCCAGCAGTCCCAGGGGAGGATATGAGCAGTTCTTC.

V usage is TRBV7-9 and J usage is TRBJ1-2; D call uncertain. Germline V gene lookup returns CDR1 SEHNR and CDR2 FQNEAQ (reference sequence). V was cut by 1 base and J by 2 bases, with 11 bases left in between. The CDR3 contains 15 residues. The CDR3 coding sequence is TGTGCCAGCAGCTTAGGGTCAGGAATCAACTATGGCTACACCTTC. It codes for CASSLGSGINYGYTF.

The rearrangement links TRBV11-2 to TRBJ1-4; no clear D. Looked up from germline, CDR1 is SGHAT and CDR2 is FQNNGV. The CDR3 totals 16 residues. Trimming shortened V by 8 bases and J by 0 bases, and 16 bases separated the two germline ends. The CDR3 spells CASPHWAAATNEKLFF. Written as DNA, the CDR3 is TGTGCCAGCCCCCATTGGGCAGCAGCAACTAATGAAAAACTGTTTTTT.

The CDR3 spells CASSLMGAKNIQYF. In DNA, the CDR3 is TGTGCCAGCAGTTTAATGGGAGCCAAAAACATTCAGTACTTC. The rearrangement joins TRBV28 to TRBJ2-4; D gene ambiguous. The CDR3 spans 14 residues. Trimming took 2 bases from V and 0 from J, leaving 5 bases between them. The germline CDR1 and CDR2 sequences are MDHEN and SYDVKM.

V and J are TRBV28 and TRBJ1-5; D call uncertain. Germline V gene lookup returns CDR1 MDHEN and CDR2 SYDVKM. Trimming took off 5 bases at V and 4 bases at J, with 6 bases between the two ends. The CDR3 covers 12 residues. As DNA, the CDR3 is TGTGCCAGCAGTGTGTGGAATCAGCCCCAGCATTTT. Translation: CASSVWNQPQHF.

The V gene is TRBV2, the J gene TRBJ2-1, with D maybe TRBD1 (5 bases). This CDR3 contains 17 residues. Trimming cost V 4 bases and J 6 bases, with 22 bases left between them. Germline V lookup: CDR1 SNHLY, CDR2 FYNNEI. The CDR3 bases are TGTGCCAGCAGTGGACCAGGACAAGCTGGTGGACCCAATGAGCAGTTCTTC. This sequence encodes CASSGPGQAGGPNEQFF.

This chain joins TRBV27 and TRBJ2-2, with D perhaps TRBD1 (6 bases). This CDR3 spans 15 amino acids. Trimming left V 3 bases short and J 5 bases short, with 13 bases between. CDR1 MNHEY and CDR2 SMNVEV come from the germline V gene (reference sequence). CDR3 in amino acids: CASSFSGEITGELFF. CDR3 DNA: TGTGCCAGCAGTTTTTCAGGGGAAATAACCGGGGAGCTGTTTTTT.

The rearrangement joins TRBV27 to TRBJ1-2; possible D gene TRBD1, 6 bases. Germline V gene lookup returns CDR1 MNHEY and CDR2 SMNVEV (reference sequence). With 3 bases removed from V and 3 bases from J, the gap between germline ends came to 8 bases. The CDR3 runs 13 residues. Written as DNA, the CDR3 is TGTGCCAGCAGTTTTGGGGGCGACTATGGCTACACCTTC. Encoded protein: CASSFGGDYGYTF.

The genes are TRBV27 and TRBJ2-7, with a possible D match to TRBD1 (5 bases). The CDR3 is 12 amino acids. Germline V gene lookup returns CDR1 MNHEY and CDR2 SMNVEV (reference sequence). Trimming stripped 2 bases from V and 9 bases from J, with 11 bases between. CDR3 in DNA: TGTGCCAGCAGTTTACCGGCAGGGCGGCAGTACTTC. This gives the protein CASSLPAGRQYF.

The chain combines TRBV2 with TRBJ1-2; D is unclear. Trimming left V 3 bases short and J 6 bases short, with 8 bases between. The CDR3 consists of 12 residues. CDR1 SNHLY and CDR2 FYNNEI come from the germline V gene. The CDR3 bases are TGTGCCAGCAGTGAGACGGTTAATGGCTACACCTTC. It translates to CASSETVNGYTF.

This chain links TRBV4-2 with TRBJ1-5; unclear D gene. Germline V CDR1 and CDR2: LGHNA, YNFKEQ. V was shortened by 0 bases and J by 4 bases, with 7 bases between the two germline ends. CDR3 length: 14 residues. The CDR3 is CASSQESNNQPQHF. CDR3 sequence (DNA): TGTGCCAGCAGCCAAGAGAGCAATAATCAGCCCCAGCATTTT.

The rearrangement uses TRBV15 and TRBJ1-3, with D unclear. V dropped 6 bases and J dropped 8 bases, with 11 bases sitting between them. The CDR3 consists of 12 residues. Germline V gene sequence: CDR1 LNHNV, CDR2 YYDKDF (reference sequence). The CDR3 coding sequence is TGTGCCACCAGTGACCCCGCGGACACCATATATTTT. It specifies CATSDPADTIYF.